Listed below are T cell receptor beta chains from one sample, sequenced in a study of neoadjuvant anti-PD-1 for oral cavity cancer. Repertoires were generated with immunoSEQ multiplex PCR, while TCRdb's copy carries only in-frame clones and drops some. The sample carries about 39,000 clones, approximately 80% recorded once. This material consisted of PBMCs, taken after nivolumab (anti-PD-1) treatment. These TCRs come from a person aged 35-80 years with oral cavity squamous cell carcinoma. CDR3s include the opening cysteine and the closing phenylalanine or tryptophan. D genes are given only for firm matches. A row's size may be missing; if present it is once, few, many or a size class.

.	TRBJ1-4	TRBV5-4	.	CASSLGGDATNEKLFF	TGTGCCAGCAGCTTAGGAGGGGACGCAACTAATGAAAAACTGTTTTTT
TRBD1	TRBJ2-7	TRBV2	once	CASNPGQGVHFPLLKNSYEQYF	TGTGCCAGCAACCCGGGACAGGGGGTTCATTTCCCCCTCTTGAAAAACTCCTACGAGCAGTACTTC
TRBD2	TRBJ2-1	TRBV5-4	.	CASSLAGGYSNEQFF	TGTGCCAGCAGCTTAGCGGGAGGGTACTCCAATGAGCAGTTCTTC
.	TRBJ1-6	TRBV14	.	CASSSLLNSPLHF	TGTGCCAGCAGTTCCCTACTTAATTCACCCCTCCACTTT
.	TRBJ2-5	TRBV5-4	.	CASSLAGRGQETQYF	TGTGCCAGCAGCTTGGCCGGGCGGGGACAAGAGACCCAGTACTTC
TRBD2	TRBJ2-2	TRBV5-1	.	CASSLRASGRTGELFF	TGCGCCAGCAGCTTGCGGGCTAGCGGGAGGACCGGGGAGCTGTTTTTT
TRBD2	TRBJ2-4	TRBV13	.	CASSSQRLAGINIQYF	TGTGCCAGCAGCTCCCAACGACTAGCGGGGATAAACATTCAGTACTTC
TRBD1	TRBJ2-3	TRBV5-1	.	CASRTGTGSLTDTQYF	TGCGCCAGCAGGACTGGGACAGGCAGCCTCACAGATACGCAGTATTTT
TRBD1	TRBJ2-3	TRBV5-1	.	CASRFWGQGTDTQYF	TGCGCCAGCAGGTTCTGGGGACAGGGGACAGATACGCAGTATTTT
TRBD1	TRBJ1-2	TRBV5-1	.	CASSGVGQGANGYTF	TGCGCCAGCAGCGGAGTGGGACAGGGGGCGAATGGCTACACCTTC
.	TRBJ1-3	TRBV7-6	medium-sized	CASGTAGNTIYF	TGTGCCAGCGGTACGGCTGGAAACACCATATATTTT
TRBD1	TRBJ1-1	TRBV14	.	CASSQGQGTEAFF	TGTGCCAGCAGCCAGGGACAGGGCACTGAAGCTTTCTTT
.	TRBJ2-7	TRBV11-2	.	CASSSFQLKDGPTSEQYF	TGTGCCAGCAGCTCATTCCAACTAAAGGACGGACCTACGTCTGAGCAGTACTTC
TRBD1	TRBJ1-5	TRBV19	.	CASQQGAVSNQPQHF	TGTGCCAGCCAACAGGGGGCAGTCAGCAATCAGCCCCAGCATTTT
TRBD1	TRBJ2-6	TRBV19	once	CASRGTGRSGANVLTF	TGTGCCAGCCGCGGGACAGGGAGATCTGGGGCCAACGTCCTGACTTTC
.	TRBJ2-5	TRBV25-1	.	CASSRVGLQETQYF	TGTGCCAGCAGTCGAGTAGGACTACAAGAGACCCAGTACTTC
.	TRBJ1-6	TRBV19	.	CASSIMGGPLHF	TGTGCCAGTAGTATAATGGGAGGACCCCTCCACTTT
.	TRBJ1-2	TRBV5-4	.	CASSLEGGNYGYTF	TGTGCCAGCAGCTTGGAAGGGGGAAACTATGGCTACACCTTC
.	TRBJ2-1	TRBV5-1	.	CASSPGWGLYNEQFF	TGCGCCAGCAGCCCCGGCTGGGGCCTATACAATGAGCAGTTCTTC
.	TRBJ1-3	TRBV11-2	once	CASSSGLPGSGNTIYF	TGTGCCAGCAGCTCCGGACTTCCTGGCTCTGGAAACACCATATATTTT